This T cell receptor (beta chain) is drawn from a study of T-cell reconstitution after alpha-beta-depleted transplantation in children. Unique molecular identifiers were incorporated during preparation of the TCRbeta library. TCRdb fed the PCR reads into MiXCR, producing one record per CDR3 protein. The sample shows about 300,000 distinct CDR3 sequences, almost 8% of them seen only once. This CDR3 spans 17 amino acids. V was trimmed by 2 bases and J by 1 base, leaving 15 bases between them. Looked up from germline, CDR1 is MNHNS and CDR2 is SASEGT. This clonotype has just a few counts. Its antigen is still unknown. General study points: Hyperexpanded clones declined; after one year, newly produced T cells mostly supplied diversity. Where alpha-beta T cells came from about two months after transplant was reportedly several hundred expanded graft clones.

The chain couples TRBV6-1 to TRBJ1-5; D not certain. The sample here was peripheral blood, taken 360 days after TCRalphabeta/CD19-depleted stem cell transplant. This clonotype was obtained from a female patient aged 2-15 years who had a stem cell transplant for Fanconi anemia, so the T cells may come from the graft donor. The CDR3 nucleotides read TGTGCCAGCAGTGAATCCGTCGGGGAAGGGAGCAATCAGCCCCAGCATTTT. Amino acid sequence: CASSESVGEGSNQPQHF.